This T cell receptor beta chain was sequenced in a study of blood T cells in healthy people across ages. Regarding the study as a whole: The authors considered diversity estimates from one million T cells to be underestimates. Expanded clonotype changes were possibly confounded by unknown donor CMV status.

As regards this clonotype: Its antigen is still unknown.

The germline CDR1 and CDR2 sequences are PRHDT and FYEKMQ (reference sequence). V was pared by 3 bases and J by 5 bases, with 12 bases of the junction left unmatched. The CDR3 length is 17 residues. Using a J-beta primer mix together with a sample-barcoded 5' primer, a second PCR was run for about 6 to 12 cycles. Sequencing yielded, for each sample, at least 3 million paired-end reads carrying CDR3. TCRdb recomputed calls from the 5' RACE reads with MiXCR, one row per CDR3 protein. The data contain fewer than 800,000 distinct CDR3 sequences, approximately 25% of them seen just once; the ten biggest clones take up 9.4%. PBMCs numbering at least 7 million were isolated per sample. Another study also made use of these data, one on T cells of mothers and their children.

This rearrangement joins TRBV13 to TRBJ2-5; 10 nucleotides line up with TRBD2. This TCR derives from a boy between 10 and 17 years old in good health. Sequenced input: blood. In nucleotides, the CDR3 is TGTGCCAGCAGCTTCATCTCTAGCGGGGGCCTGGGGGAGACCCAGTACTTC. Translation gives CASSFISSGGLGETQYF. Full variable domain (outside the CDR3, taken from reference TRBV13 and TRBJ2-5): AAGVIQSPRHLIKEKRETATLKCYPIPRHDTVYWYQQGPGQDPQFLISFYEKMQSDKGSIPDRFSAQQFSDYHSELNMSSLELGDSALYFCASSFISSGGLGETQYFGPGTRLLVL.